These 20 T cell receptor beta chains were sequenced from one sample in a study of beta chain features in type 1 diabetes. The authors reverse transcribed all of the isolated RNA, so sequencing captured expressed TCRB transcripts. Sequencing used immunoSEQ multiplex PCR; TCRdb keeps in-frame clones, though not all of them. The repertoire consists of 900,000 or so clones, with 15% to 20% occurring once and the leading ten covering around 0.02%. Input material: naive CD4+ T cells from blood. These receptors all stem from a woman aged 18-30 years in good health.

Only a few counts were recorded for this clone. The V call is TRBV7-2, the J call TRBJ1-5; D remains ambiguous. V shed 1 base and J shed 3 bases, with 13 bases lying between them. This CDR3 is built from 16 residues. Per germline, CDR1 SGHTA and CDR2 FQGNSA. As DNA, the CDR3 is TGTGCCAGCAGCTTAGGGTTTAGGGCCTACAATCAGCCCCAGCATTTT. The encoded protein is CASSLGFRAYNQPQHF.

This clone was found a few times. The V gene is TRBV7-9, the J gene TRBJ2-4, with 8 bases matching TRBD1. The V segment lost 5 bases and the J segment 6 bases; nucleotides outside the gene matches: 6. This CDR3 comprises 14 residues. In germline, CDR1 is SEHNR, CDR2 FQNEAQ (reference sequence). Here the CDR3 reads CASSGRGLSNIQYF. Written as DNA, the CDR3 is TGTGCCAGCAGCGGCAGGGGGCTATCAAACATTCAGTACTTC.

In DNA, the CDR3 is TGTGCCAGCAGCCCCGGGACAGGGGGCATCGGGGAGCTGTTTTTT. Translation gives CASSPGTGGIGELFF. The gene calls are TRBV5-4 and TRBJ2-2; 12 bases fit TRBD1. This CDR3 has 15 amino acids. Trimming took 4 bases from V and 7 from J; bases not matched to a gene: 5. In germline, CDR1 is SGHNT, CDR2 YYREEE (reference sequence). Looking up the rest from reference TRBV5-4 and TRBJ2-2 gives the full variable domain: ETGVTQSPTHLIKTRGQQVTLRCSSQSGHNTVSWYQQALGQGPQFIFQYYREEENGRGNFPPRFSGLQFPNYSSELNVNALELDDSALYLCASSPGTGGIGELFFGEGSRLTVL.

A few counts support this clone. Other DNA sequences in this sample translate to the same CDR3. This chain joins TRBV28 and TRBJ2-7; D not resolved. The CDR3 sequence is 12 residues long. Germline CDR1 is MDHEN and CDR2 is SYDVKM. V lost 6 bases and J 0 bases, leaving 6 bases between the germline ends. Here the CDR3 DNA reads TGTGCCAGCAGCCCCAGCTCCTACGAGCAGTACTTC. Amino acid sequence: CASSPSSYEQYF.

The CDR3 is CASSQPRRIGLGDTQYF. In nucleotides, the CDR3 is TGTGCCAGCAGCCAACCCCGGAGAATAGGACTCGGAGATACGCAGTATTTT. The chain combines TRBV4-2 with TRBJ2-3; D might be TRBD2 (5 bases). V was shortened by 2 bases and J by 5 bases, with 20 bases between the two germline ends. Germline lookup yields CDR1 LGHNA and CDR2 YNFKEQ. CDR3 length: 17 amino acids.

V gene TRBV7-8 combines with J gene TRBJ2-1; D is unclear. The CDR3 loop spans 14 amino acids. Germline V lookup: CDR1 SGHVS, CDR2 FQNEAQ. Trimming took off 5 bases at V and 4 bases at J, with 12 bases between the two ends. CDR3 nucleotides: TGTGCCAGCAGCCGAAGGATGGAGTACAATGAGCAGTTCTTC. This encodes CASSRRMEYNEQFF.

The chain links TRBV7-6 to TRBJ1-5; 8 positions match TRBD1. Germline V gives CDR1 SGHVS, CDR2 FNYEAQ. This CDR3 has 17 residues. V was pared by 7 bases and J by 5 bases, with 16 bases of the junction left unmatched. CDR3: CASTQGAGGAGYQPQHF. CDR3 DNA: TGTGCCAGCACCCAAGGGGCAGGGGGCGCCGGTTATCAGCCCCAGCATTTT.

The sample holds a few counts of this clone. The chain uses TRBV19 and TRBJ2-5, with 12 bases fitting TRBD2. Germline-derived CDR1 and CDR2 are LNHDA and SQIVND (reference sequence). This CDR3 comprises 15 residues. J lost 6 bases, V lost 3 bases, and 5 bases had no gene match. The DNA of the CDR3 is TGTGCCAGTAGTATCCGGACTAGCGGGGAACAGACCCAGTACTTC. Translated: CASSIRTSGEQTQYF. Based on the CDR3 plus reference TRBV19 and TRBJ2-5, the full variable domain is DGGITQSPKYLFRKEGQNVTLSCEQNLNHDAMYWYRQDPGQGLRLIYYSQIVNDFQKGDIAEGYSVSREKKESFPLTVTSAQKNPTAFYLCASSIRTSGEQTQYFGPGTRLLVL.

This clone was counted a few times. The chain links TRBV7-2 to TRBJ2-3, with 7 bases lining up with TRBD2. Germline V gene sequence: CDR1 SGHTA, CDR2 FQGNSA. Losses at the gene ends were 5 bases for V and 1 base for J; bases not matched to a gene: 6. This CDR3 has 15 residues. CDR3 in DNA: TGTGCCAGCAGCCCTGTCGCGGGGGGCACAGATACGCAGTATTTT. It yields the protein CASSPVAGGTDTQYF.

The J gene is TRBJ2-3, the V gene TRBV18; D is tentatively TRBD1 or TRBD2 (5 bases each). The CDR3 is 15 residues long. From germline, CDR1 is KGHSH and CDR2 LQKENI. V was pared by 4 bases and J by 2 bases, with 13 bases between. The CDR3 DNA reads as TGTGCCAGCTCACTCGGGGACGGCACCACAGATACGCAGTATTTT. This codes for CASSLGDGTTDTQYF.

This clone was picked up a small number of times. The chain joins TRBV2 to TRBJ2-1, with D tentatively TRBD1 or TRBD2 (6 bases each). Trimming cost V 7 bases and J 7 bases, with 11 bases left between them. Germline V gene sequence: CDR1 SNHLY, CDR2 FYNNEI. The CDR3 is 12 amino acids. The CDR3 sequence: CASNGGGNEQFF. As DNA, the CDR3 is TGTGCCAGCAACGGAGGGGGGAATGAGCAGTTCTTC.

This clone was counted only a few times. The chain uses TRBV19 and TRBJ1-2; D unresolved. The germline V and J ends were trimmed by 5 bases and 4 bases, with 14 bases remaining between them. The CDR3 is 14 residues long. Per germline, CDR1 LNHDA and CDR2 SQIVND (reference sequence). CDR3 in amino acids: CASSPRRSFYGYTF. In nucleotides, the CDR3 is TGTGCCAGTAGTCCGCGACGGAGCTTCTATGGCTACACCTTC. The full variable domain, with the rest looked up from reference TRBV19 and TRBJ1-2, is DGGITQSPKYLFRKEGQNVTLSCEQNLNHDAMYWYRQDPGQGLRLIYYSQIVNDFQKGDIAEGYSVSREKKESFPLTVTSAQKNPTAFYLCASSPRRSFYGYTFGSGTRLTVV.

This clone was counted only a few times. The rearrangement links TRBV20-1 to TRBJ1-1; D unclear. CDR1 and CDR2 (germline): DFQATT, SNEGSKA (reference sequence). V gave up 1 base and J gave up 10 bases, with 10 bases separating them. The CDR3 consists of 11 residues. CDR3 nucleotides: TGCAGTGCTAGAGGTAGGGCTGGAGCTTTCTTT. It yields the protein CSARGRAGAFF.

Only a few counts were recorded for this clone. The V call is TRBV19, the J call TRBJ2-7; 11 nucleotides match TRBD2. CDR3 length: 14 amino acids. V lost 4 bases, J lost 3 bases, and 2 bases stayed unmatched. CDR1 is LNHDA, CDR2 SQIVND, per germline (reference sequence). The CDR3 sequence is CASSTTSGIYEQYF. The CDR3 DNA sequence: TGTGCCAGTAGTACGACTAGCGGGATCTACGAGCAGTACTTC.

The V and J genes are TRBV4-3 and TRBJ2-2; TRBD2 matches 16 bases. Germline lookup yields CDR1 LGHNA and CDR2 YSLEER. Trimming cost V 2 bases and J 1 base; bases outside gene matches: 7. The CDR3 spans 20 residues. This CDR3 reads CASSQPQGLAGGQNTGELFF. As DNA, the CDR3 is TGCGCCAGCAGCCAACCCCAGGGACTAGCGGGAGGGCAGAACACCGGGGAGCTGTTTTTT.

The chain joins TRBV4-2 to TRBJ2-5, with a possible D match to TRBD1 (6 bases). The CDR3 spans 16 residues. V was pared by 3 bases and J by 2 bases, with 16 bases between. The germline gives CDR1 LGHNA, CDR2 YNFKEQ. CDR3 loop: CASSHPTAGDQETQYF. In DNA form, the CDR3 reads TGTGCCAGCAGCCATCCGACTGCAGGGGATCAAGAGACCCAGTACTTC.

The chain links TRBV2 to TRBJ2-7; D uncertain. V was clipped by 3 bases and J by 3 bases, with 6 bases between them. The CDR3 sequence is 12 residues long. The germline V gene encodes CDR1 SNHLY and CDR2 FYNNEI. CDR3 protein: CASSDHSYEQYF. Here the CDR3 DNA reads TGTGCCAGCAGTGACCACAGCTACGAGCAGTACTTC.

The CDR3 is CASSIRGQGNQPQHF. CDR3 coding DNA: TGTGCCAGCAGTATCCGGGGACAGGGAAATCAGCCCCAGCATTTT. The rearrangement uses TRBV6-5 and TRBJ1-5, with 9 positions matching TRBD1. Germline CDR1 MNHEY, CDR2 SVGAGI. This CDR3 spans 15 amino acids. Trimming cost V 5 bases and J 4 bases; bases outside gene matches: 6.

This clone was seen more than once but under ten times. The chain joins TRBV18 to TRBJ1-5; D gene unclear. CDR1 is KGHSH, CDR2 LQKENI, per germline. With 5 bases removed from V and 5 bases from J, the gap between germline ends came to 10 bases. This CDR3 is built from 13 residues. CDR3 nucleotide sequence: TGTGCCAGCTCAGCCGGCCTCGATCAGCCCCAGCATTTT. This encodes CASSAGLDQPQHF.

This chain links TRBV9 with TRBJ2-1; D unresolved. CDR1 and CDR2 (germline): SGDLS, YYNGEE. Trimming took 0 bases from V and 1 from J, leaving 11 bases between them. There are 16 residues in the CDR3. CDR3 residues: CASSVVGQRSYNEQFF. CDR3 DNA: TGTGCCAGCAGCGTAGTTGGTCAGAGATCCTACAATGAGCAGTTCTTC.